These 10 T cell receptor beta chains were sequenced from one sample in a study of shared clonotypes between healthy human individuals. Clones were sequenced by immunoSEQ multiplex PCR, and TCRdb holds only the in-frame ones, with some missing. The sample consists of more than 2 million clones, 85% to 95% of them appearing once. The sequencing input was naive CD4+ T cells sorted from blood. Subset reported: CD45RA+ positively selected. These receptors were collected from a young man in good health.

This sequence joins TRBV5-1 and TRBJ2-1; D possibly uses TRBD1 or TRBD2 (5 bases each). The CDR3 totals 15 residues. The germline V gene has CDR1 SGHRS and CDR2 YFSETQ. V was clipped by 3 bases and J by 0 bases, with 10 bases between them. The CDR3: CASSSGAGSYNEQFF. The CDR3 nucleotides are TGCGCCAGCAGCTCCGGGGCCGGCTCCTACAATGAGCAGTTCTTC.

Regarding this clone: The junction shows a germline mismatch at one end, possibly a read error. This rearrangement joins TRBV30 to TRBJ2-5; a weak D match, TRBD1 (5 bases). CDR1 is GTSNPN and CDR2 is SVGIG in the germline V gene (reference sequence). CDR3 length: 13 residues. This CDR3 is CASSTGYQETQYF. DNA for the CDR3: TGTGCCTCGAGTACAGGATACCAAGAGACCCAGTACTTC. Complete variable domain (other parts from reference TRBV30 and TRBJ2-5): SQTIHQWPATLVQPVGSPLSLECTVEGTSNPNLYWYRQAAGRGLQLLFYSVGIGQISSEVPQNLSASRPQDRQFILSSKKLLLSDSGFYLCASSTGYQETQYFGPGTRLLVL.

This chain connects TRBV2 to TRBJ1-1; D is ambiguous. This CDR3 is built from 13 residues. The V gene's germline CDR1 is SNHLY and CDR2 FYNNEI. Trimming cost V 6 bases and J 1 base, with 9 bases left between them. In DNA, the CDR3 is TGTGCCAGCAGCCACCGGGAGAACACTGAAGCTTTCTTT. It codes for CASSHRENTEAFF.

To note about this clone: Possible read error: a much larger clone is one base away. J is TRBJ2-7 and V is TRBV4-1; D may correspond to TRBD1 or TRBD2 (6 bases each). Germline V gives CDR1 MGHRA, CDR2 YSYEKL. The CDR3 is 15 residues long. V lost 0 bases and J lost 6, with 15 bases in between. This CDR3 is CASSQDGSGDCEQYF. DNA for the CDR3: TGCGCCAGCAGCCAAGATGGGTCAGGGGACTGCGAGCAGTACTTC.

The V gene is TRBV18, the J gene TRBJ1-5; D is unclear. Germline assignment: CDR1 KGHSH and CDR2 LQKENI. V was shortened by 0 bases and J by 6 bases, with 9 bases between the two germline ends. The CDR3 totals 14 residues. The CDR3 DNA follows: TGTGCCAGCTCACCACCCTCTGAGGGTCAGCCCCAGCATTTT. Protein sequence: CASSPPSEGQPQHF.

This chain joins TRBV9 and TRBJ2-2, with 9 bases lining up with TRBD2. This CDR3 has 16 residues. The V segment lost 0 bases and the J segment 4 bases; nucleotides outside the gene matches: 4. The germline V gene has CDR1 SGDLS and CDR2 YYNGEE. In DNA, the CDR3 is TGTGCCAGCAGCGTAGGCCCTAGCGGGATCACCGGGGAGCTGTTTTTT. Translated: CASSVGPSGITGELFF.

This clone came up once. Different DNA sequences within this sample yield the same CDR3. The CDR3 coding sequence is TGTGCCAGCAGTTTAATCAGGGGGCAAGAGACCCAGTACTTC. Amino acids: CASSLIRGQETQYF. The V and J genes are TRBV28 and TRBJ2-5; TRBD1 matches 7 bases. This CDR3 region has 14 residues. The germline V gene has CDR1 MDHEN and CDR2 SYDVKM. With V trimmed by 2 bases and J by 2 bases, 2 bases remained unmatched.

The V call is TRBV7-2, the J call TRBJ2-7; D is unclear. Trimming took 4 bases from V and 2 from J, leaving 9 bases between them. The CDR3 spans 13 residues. CDR1 and CDR2 from the germline V gene are SGHTA and FQGNSA. The CDR3 protein is CASSSENPYEQYF. For the CDR3, the DNA is TGTGCCAGCAGCTCCGAAAACCCCTACGAGCAGTACTTC.

V is TRBV7-2 and J is TRBJ1-5; no clear D gene. CDR1 and CDR2 (germline): SGHTA, FQGNSA. Trimming took off 6 bases at V and 0 bases at J, with 12 bases between the two ends. The CDR3 consists of 15 residues. In DNA, the CDR3 is TGTGCCAGCAGTCTGTCCATAGATAGCAATCAGCCCCAGCATTTT. This codes for CASSLSIDSNQPQHF.

This sequence joins TRBV28 and TRBJ1-6, with TRBD1 matching 7 bases. V was pared by 7 bases and J by 5 bases, with 11 bases of the junction left unmatched. The CDR3 is made up of 16 amino acids. Per germline, CDR1 MDHEN and CDR2 SYDVKM. As DNA, the CDR3 is TGTGCCAGCATTTCCACTCCCGGGACAGATAATTCACCCCTCCACTTT. Residues: CASISTPGTDNSPLHF.